These T cell receptor beta chains were read from a single sample in a study of CD8 T cells in ankylosing spondylitis. TCRdb analysed the 5' RACE reads with MiXCR anew, one entry per CDR3 protein. In the table there are about 450,000 distinct CDR3 sequences, 25% to 30% of which are singletons. Sequencing used blood, either unsorted or a sorted T cell fraction (not recorded which). The receptors shown here come from a male donor with ankylosing spondylitis. Each CDR3 is given with its conserved first and last residue. A D gene is named only where the DNA matches it firmly. Expanded clones are given a class, and other clones once, few, many or no size at all.

J,D,V,size,DNA,CDR3
TRBJ2-3,NA,TRBV5-6,NA,TGTGCCAGCAGCTTGCCAGGGGTAGGAGATACGCAGTATTTT,CASSLPGVGDTQYF
TRBJ2-1,NA,TRBV20-1,few,TGCAGTGCTAGCGGCCGGAGCTATGAGCAGTTCTTC,CSASGRSYEQFF
TRBJ2-1,NA,TRBV12-3/TRBV12-4,NA,TGTGCCAGCAGTCAACACCGGGACTACAATGAGCAGTTCTTC,CASSQHRDYNEQFF
TRBJ2-2,NA,TRBV27,NA,TGTGCCAGCAGTTATCGAGGGGTCACCGGGGAGCTGTTTTTT,CASSYRGVTGELFF
TRBJ1-2,NA,TRBV7-2,NA,TGTGCCAGCAGCTTCACCACAGGGAAATTCGATGGCTACACCTTC,CASSFTTGKFDGYTF
TRBJ1-3,NA,TRBV27,NA,TGTGCCAGCAGTTTATCGGGGCAGCAAAACACCATATATTTT,CASSLSGQQNTIYF
TRBJ1-1,NA,TRBV5-1,few,TGCGCCAGCAGTACTCGGGGGACCTACACTGAAGCTTTCTTT,CASSTRGTYTEAFF
TRBJ2-3,NA,TRBV5-6,few,TGTGCCAGCAGCCTGACCGGGACACCTGATACGCAGTATTTT,CASSLTGTPDTQYF
TRBJ2-5,TRBD2,TRBV5-6,NA,TGTGCCAGCAGCCCGGGACCGGTACTAGCGAGAAGACCCCAGTACTTC,CASSPGPVLARRPQYF
TRBJ2-3,NA,TRBV7-8,few,TGTGCCAGCAGCTTAGGCCCTTTCGCGTCCACAGATACGCAGTATTTT,CASSLGPFASTDTQYF
TRBJ2-1,TRBD2,TRBV24-1,few,TGTGCCACCAGTGAGGCAGTAGCGGGAGTGTCCGTTCGGGGGCATGAGCAGTTCTTC,CATSEAVAGVSVRGHEQFF
TRBJ2-3,TRBD2,TRBV5-1,NA,TGCGCCAGCAGCTTTTATTTAGCGGGAAGATCAGATACGCAGTATTTT,CASSFYLAGRSDTQYF
TRBJ2-2,TRBD2,TRBV5-6,NA,TGTGCCAGCAGTTGGACTAGCGGGATGAACACCGGGGAGCTGTTTTTT,CASSWTSGMNTGELFF
TRBJ1-3,NA,TRBV6-4,NA,TGTGCCAGCAGTGTGGACAGCGCTGGAAACACCATATATTTT,CASSVDSAGNTIYF
TRBJ1-6,NA,TRBV11-3,NA,TGTGCCAGCAGCTTCGGGTTTATTCATAATTCACCCCTCCACTTT,CASSFGFIHNSPLHF
TRBJ2-5,TRBD2,TRBV2,NA,TGTGCCAGCAGGCTCGGACTAGCGGGAGGGCAAGAGACCCAGTACTTC,CASRLGLAGGQETQYF
TRBJ1-1,TRBD1,TRBV12-3/TRBV12-4,many,TGTGCCAGCAGACGACAGGGGGCAGCTCTCGACACTGAAGCTTTCTTT,CASRRQGAALDTEAFF
TRBJ2-1,TRBD1,TRBV11-1,NA,TGTGCCAGCAGCCCTGGCCGGGACAGGGCTTACAATGAGCAGTTCTTC,CASSPGRDRAYNEQFF
TRBJ1-2,NA,TRBV12-3/TRBV12-4,NA,TGTGCCACCTCGCAGGGAGCTAACTATGGCTACACCTTC,CATSQGANYGYTF
TRBJ1-5,NA,TRBV5-6,NA,TGTGCCAGCAGCCCGGGAGGGAGAGGGTTCAATCAGCCCCAGCATTTT,CASSPGGRGFNQPQHF
TRBJ2-7,NA,TRBV24-1,NA,TGTGCCACCAGTGATTCCCGCAGGGGCTTCAACGAGCAGTACTTC,CATSDSRRGFNEQYF
TRBJ2-1,NA,TRBV3-1,NA,TGTGCCAGCAGCCCCTCTCCTGGCGGCAGCTACAATGAGCAGTTCTTC,CASSPSPGGSYNEQFF
TRBJ1-2,NA,TRBV20-1,few,TGCAGTGCTAGGGGGGGATACTATGGCTACACCTTC,CSARGGYYGYTF
TRBJ2-6,NA,TRBV19,few,TGTGCCAGTAGTCTTGGAGGGGGAAGCTCTGGGGCCAACGTCCTGACTTTC,CASSLGGGSSGANVLTF
TRBJ1-1,NA,TRBV20-1,NA,TGCAGTGCTAGTCCCCCTCCACCCAGGAACACTGAAGCTTTCTTT,CSASPPPPRNTEAFF
TRBJ2-1,TRBD2,TRBV20-1,few,TGCAGTGCTACCCCGGATAGCGGGAGTAAAGGATCCTACAATGAGCAGTTCTTC,CSATPDSGSKGSYNEQFF
TRBJ1-2,NA,TRBV10-3,few,TGTGCCATCAGTGATCTCTCCCGTAACCCCCCCTACTATGGCTACACCTTC,CAISDLSRNPPYYGYTF
TRBJ2-6,NA,TRBV14,NA,TGTGCCAGCAGCCCTAAGGACGGGTACTCTGGGGCCAACGTCCTGACTTTC,CASSPKDGYSGANVLTF
TRBJ1-2,NA,TRBV20-1,NA,TGCAGCGTCGCGGGGGGCTATGGCTACACCTTC,CSVAGGYGYTF
TRBJ2-1,TRBD2,TRBV5-1,NA,TGCGCCAGCAGCTTGATCGGGAGGGCTTCCTACAATGAGCAGTTCTTC,CASSLIGRASYNEQFF
TRBJ2-2,NA,TRBV7-2,many,TGTGCCAGCAGCTTCCTTCAGGGCGCCGGGGAGCTGTTTTTT,CASSFLQGAGELFF
TRBJ2-1,NA,TRBV29-1,few,TGCAGCGTTGAAGAAGGGGTCCTGGCTAATGAGCAGTTCTTC,CSVEEGVLANEQFF
TRBJ1-5,TRBD1,TRBV10-3,NA,TGTGCCATCAGTGGATCGCAAGGACAGGGGGAAAATCAGCCCCAGCATTTT,CAISGSQGQGENQPQHF
TRBJ2-4,NA,TRBV7-9,NA,TGTGCCAGCAGCGCACGAGGAAACATTCAGTACTTC,CASSARGNIQYF
TRBJ2-2,TRBD2,TRBV4-2,many,TGTGCCAGCTCCCGGACTAGCGTAACCGGGGAGCTGTTTTTT,CASSRTSVTGELFF
TRBJ1-5,NA,TRBV20-1,few,TGCAGTGCTAGAGATCTAGGTTTTGGGTCAGGGCCCCAGCATTTT,CSARDLGFGSGPQHF
TRBJ2-1,NA,TRBV2,NA,TGTGCCAGCAAAGTGGAGAATGAGCAGTTCTTC,CASKVENEQFF
TRBJ2-3,NA,TRBV9,NA,TGTGCCAGCAGCAGGAGCGGGCCCACAGATACGCAGTATTTT,CASSRSGPTDTQYF
TRBJ1-5,TRBD1,TRBV6-2/TRBV6-3,NA,TGTGCCAGCAGTTTCCGACAGGGAGGCTTTAACCAGGGTCAGCCCCAGCATTTT,CASSFRQGGFNQGQPQHF
TRBJ1-4,NA,TRBV2,few,TGTGCCAGCAACTTGGGACGGAGTAATGAAAAACTGTTTTTT,CASNLGRSNEKLFF
TRBJ1-2,NA,TRBV11-1,NA,TGTGCCAGCAGCGAGTCAGGGTTCGGCTACACCTTC,CASSESGFGYTF
TRBJ2-3,NA,TRBV24-1,few,TGTGCCACCAGTGATTTTGCCGGGATAACGCAGTATTTT,CATSDFAGITQYF
TRBJ2-3,NA,TRBV5-1,few,TGCGCCAGCAGCGGTGACGGGAGTCCCCCAGATACGCAGTATTTT,CASSGDGSPPDTQYF
TRBJ1-1,TRBD1,TRBV19,NA,TGTGCCAGTACCCCCGGGACAGGGAGCAACACTGAAGCTTTCTTT,CASTPGTGSNTEAFF
TRBJ1-4,NA,TRBV7-9,NA,TGTGCCAGCAGCGCGGGACTTACAACTAATGAAAAACTGTTTTTT,CASSAGLTTNEKLFF
TRBJ1-1,NA,TRBV5-1,NA,TGCGCCAGCAGCTTGGAAGCTAGTTTCTCCAACACTGAAGCTTTCTTT,CASSLEASFSNTEAFF
TRBJ1-2,NA,TRBV12-3/TRBV12-4,NA,TGTGCCAGCAGTTTATATGGGGGTGGCTACACCTTC,CASSLYGGGYTF
TRBJ1-1,NA,TRBV20-1,NA,TGCAGTGCTAGTCGCGGTCGGGCTGAAGCTTTCTTT,CSASRGRAEAFF
TRBJ2-3,TRBD2,TRBV7-2,NA,TGTGCCAGCAGCCCAGCGGGAGCTACGCAGTATTTT,CASSPAGATQYF
TRBJ1-3,NA,TRBV12-3/TRBV12-4,NA,TGTGCCAGCAGCCTACAGGGCCTCTCTGGAAACACCATATATTTT,CASSLQGLSGNTIYF
TRBJ2-4,NA,TRBV12-5,few,TGTGCTAGTGGGACCGGGACCGGCAAAAACATTCAGTACTTC,CASGTGTGKNIQYF
TRBJ2-7,TRBD2,TRBV20-1,NA,TGCAGTGCTAGCTATAGCGGGAGATGGAATGAGCAGTACTTC,CSASYSGRWNEQYF
TRBJ1-2,NA,TRBV7-2,few,TGTGCCAGCAGCCGGGACCCTCCTTATGGCTTCACCTTC,CASSRDPPYGFTF
TRBJ2-5,NA,TRBV2,once,TGTGCCAGCAGTGAACTCATAGGGGAGACCCAGTACTTC,CASSELIGETQYF
TRBJ2-1,TRBD2,TRBV27,NA,TGTGCCAGCAGTCCCTACCTAGCGGGGGTCTACAATGAGCAGTTCTTC,CASSPYLAGVYNEQFF